This T cell receptor beta chain was retrieved from a study of CD8 T cells in Susac syndrome. General study findings and limits: Only a relatively small number of individuals were included in the TCR sequencing and HLA analysis.

V dropped 5 bases and J dropped 3; count of bases not matched to a gene: 9. There are 15 residues in the CDR3. Germline CDR1 SEHNR, CDR2 FQNEAQ (reference sequence). This clonotype came up once. Its antigen is undetermined. Isolation of CD8+ and CD4+ T cells was performed negatively, whereas enrichment of TEMRA cells was done by FACS. It was with random hexamers that roughly 0.5 to 1 ug RNA was reverse transcribed. The TCR beta CDR3 was amplified by immunoSEQ multiplex PCR across 54 Vbeta, 13 Jbeta. Each CDR3 protein is one row after TCRdb ran MiXCR on the immunoSEQ multiplex PCR reads. The sample carries approximately 300,000 distinct CDR3 sequences, approximately 85% recorded once.

The chain carries TRBV7-9 and TRBJ2-7; TRBD2 agrees at 8 bases. The sequenced sample consisted of CD8+ T cells from PBMCs. This receptor was obtained from a human donor with multiple sclerosis. The DNA for the CDR3 is TGTGCCAGCAGCCGGGGACTAGGGACGATCTACGAGCAGTACTTC. This gives the protein CASSRGLGTIYEQYF. The entire variable domain, with the rest obtained from reference TRBV7-9 and TRBJ2-7, is as follows: DTGVSQNPRHKITKRGQNVTFRCDPISEHNRLYWYRQTLGQGPEFLTYFQNEAQLEKSRLLSDRFSAERPKGSFSTLEIQRTEQGDSAMYLCASSRGLGTIYEQYFGPGTRLTVT.